One sample yielded the 2 T cell receptor beta chains listed below, sequenced in a study of cytomegalovirus exposure and HLA in healthy donors. Use of 60 Vbeta and 13 Jbeta primers characterized the PCR. Here immunoSEQ multiplex PCR was the method, and the copy in TCRdb shows in-frame clones only, minus some. The table includes some 120,000 clones, 80% detected once. Sequenced: PBMCs. The receptors stem from a man aged 30-40 years in good health and CMV-seronegative.

V usage is TRBV7-9 and J usage is TRBJ2-7; TRBD2 matches 8 bases. V lost 5 bases and J lost 0; bases outside the gene matches: 6. Germline-derived CDR1 and CDR2 are SEHNR and FQNEAQ (reference sequence). This CDR3 has 15 amino acids. The CDR3 protein is CASSIDSGTSYEQYF. Here the CDR3 DNA reads TGTGCCAGCAGCATCGATAGCGGGACCTCCTACGAGCAGTACTTC.

V usage is TRBV11-2 and J usage is TRBJ2-7; 7 bases are a match to TRBD2. The CDR3 is 16 residues long. CDR1 is SGHAT, CDR2 FQNNGV, per germline. With V trimmed by 7 bases and J by 3 bases, 15 bases remained unmatched. The CDR3 loop reads CASILGRDPTSYEQYF. For the CDR3, the DNA is TGTGCCAGCATCCTTGGGAGGGACCCAACTAGCTACGAGCAGTACTTC.